This T cell receptor (beta chain) was profiled in a study of blood T cell repertoires in COVID-19. Study in general: The United States, Italy and Spain provided the acute and convalescent COVID-19 samples. The cDNA or gDNA used as material had been derived from T cells, B-cell-depleted T cells, or PBMCs.

The CDR3 extends over 14 amino acids. Germline CDR1 is SGHRS and CDR2 is YFSETQ. Trimming left V 6 bases short and J 1 base short, with 13 bases between. Original processing notes: Reference gene primer amplification gave nucleated cell count estimates. Sequencing was performed with immunoSEQ multiplex PCR; in TCRdb, only in-frame clones are kept and a portion is missing. That table gives V, J and clone size, and the DNA gave D and trimming. The table shows over 250,000 clones, with roughly 89% occurring only once. This TCR came from a man over 45 with acute or convalescent COVID-19. The chain employs TRBV5-1 and TRBJ2-5; D ambiguous. The specimen sequenced was peripheral blood. In nucleotides, the CDR3 is TGCGCCAGCAAGTGGGCCCAGTTCCAAGAGACCCAGTACTTC. Protein sequence: CASKWAQFQETQYF.